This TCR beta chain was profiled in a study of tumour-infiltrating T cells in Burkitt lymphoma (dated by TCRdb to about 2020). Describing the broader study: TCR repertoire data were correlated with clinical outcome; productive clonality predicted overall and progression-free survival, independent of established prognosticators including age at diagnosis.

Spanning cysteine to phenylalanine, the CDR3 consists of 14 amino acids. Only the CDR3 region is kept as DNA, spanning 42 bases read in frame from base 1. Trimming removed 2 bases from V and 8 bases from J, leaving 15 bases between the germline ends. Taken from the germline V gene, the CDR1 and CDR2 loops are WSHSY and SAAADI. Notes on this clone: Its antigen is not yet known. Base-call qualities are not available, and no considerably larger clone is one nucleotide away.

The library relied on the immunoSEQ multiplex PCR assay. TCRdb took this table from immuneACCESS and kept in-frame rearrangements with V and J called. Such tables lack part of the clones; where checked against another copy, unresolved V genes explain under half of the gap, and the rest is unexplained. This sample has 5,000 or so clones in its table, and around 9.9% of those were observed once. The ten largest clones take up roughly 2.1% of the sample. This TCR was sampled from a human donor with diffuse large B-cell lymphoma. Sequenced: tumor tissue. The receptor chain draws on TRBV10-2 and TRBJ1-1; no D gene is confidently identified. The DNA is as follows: TGCGCCAGCAGTGAGCCGGTCACAACGCCCGAAGCTTTCTTT. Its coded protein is CASSEPVTTPEAFF.